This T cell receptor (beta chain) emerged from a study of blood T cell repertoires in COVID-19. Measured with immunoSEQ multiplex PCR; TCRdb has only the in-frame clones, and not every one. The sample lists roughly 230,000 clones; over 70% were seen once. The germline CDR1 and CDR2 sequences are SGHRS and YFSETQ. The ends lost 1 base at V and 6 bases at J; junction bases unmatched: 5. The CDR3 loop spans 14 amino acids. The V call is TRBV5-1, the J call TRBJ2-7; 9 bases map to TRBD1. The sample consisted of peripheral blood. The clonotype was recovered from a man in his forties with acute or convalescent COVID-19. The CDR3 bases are TGCGCCAGCAGCTTGCAACAGGGGGCGGGCGAGCAGTACTTC. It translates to CASSLQQGAGEQYF.